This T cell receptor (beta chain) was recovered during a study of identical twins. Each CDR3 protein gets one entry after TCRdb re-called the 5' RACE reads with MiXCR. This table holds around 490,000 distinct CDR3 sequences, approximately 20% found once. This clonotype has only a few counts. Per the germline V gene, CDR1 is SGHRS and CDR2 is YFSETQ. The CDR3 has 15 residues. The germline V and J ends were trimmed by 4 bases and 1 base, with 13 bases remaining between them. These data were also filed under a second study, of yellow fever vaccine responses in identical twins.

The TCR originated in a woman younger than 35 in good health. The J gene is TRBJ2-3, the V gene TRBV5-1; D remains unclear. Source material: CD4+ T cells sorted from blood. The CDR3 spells CASSVGNEGTDTQYF. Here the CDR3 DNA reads TGCGCCAGCAGCGTGGGGAACGAAGGCACAGATACGCAGTATTTT.